This TCR beta chain came from a study of tumor and adjacent non-tumor tissue in lung cancer. Overall study findings and caveats: Top 100 clones took a larger repertoire share in normal lung. Shorter survival was associated with higher TCR diversity in tumors. Compared with tumor, normal lung showed significantly lower TCR diversity.

TCRbeta libraries were built with three rounds of nested PCR, modified from ARM-PCR. TCRdb ran MiXCR on the multiplex PCR reads and lists one entry per CDR3 protein. This table has approximately 100,000 distinct CDR3 sequences, 75% appearing once. Remarks on this clonotype: Its antigen is not identified. One end of the junction is discordant with germline, which a read error may explain.

No cell sorting was done before RNA was extracted from the tissue. The clonotype originates from a woman aged 55-70 years with non-small cell lung cancer. Sequencing was performed on lung tumor tissue.

In DNA form, the CDR3 reads TGCAGCGCCATCTTAGGGCTAGCGGGGACCATAGCCAAAAACATTCAGAACTTC. Protein sequence: CSAILGLAGTIAKNIQNF. The chain couples TRBV29-1 to TRBJ2-4; 9 positions agree with TRBD2. CDR3 length: 18 amino acids. Per the germline V gene, CDR1 is SQVTM and CDR2 is ANQGSEA.